A single sample is the source of the 22 T cell receptor beta chains below, sequenced in a study of a mutant IDH1 vaccine in newly diagnosed glioma (dated by TCRdb to the early 2020s). These TCRs' antigens remain unknown. In light of the paper, this sample's time point label describes: week 23, last vaccination. Each vaccine dose was 300 ug of a 20-mer mutant IDH1 peptide in Montanide, given subcutaneously with topical imiquimod. Library prep was done by the immunoSEQ multiplex PCR assay. Entries here come from immuneACCESS through TCRdb and include only in-frame sequences with V and J called. Some clones fail to appear in such tables; in the studies checked, an unresolved V gene covers under half of the shortfall, and the cause of the remainder is unknown. The table for this sample lists approximately 37,000 clones; around 74% of them were counted only once. The ten largest make up approximately 5.8% of the sample.

Material: PBMCs, obtained from a glioma patient whose treatment included an IDH1 peptide vaccine. Every receptor here comes from a man aged 45-65 years with glioma.

The V and J genes are TRBV27 and TRBJ2-1, with 7 positions matching TRBD2. The CDR3 runs 13 residues. CDR1 and CDR2 from the germline V gene are MNHEY and SMNVEV (reference sequence). J lost 10 bases, V lost 2 bases, and 5 bases had no gene match. CDR3 sequence: CASSLLLGGEQFF. The DNA for the CDR3 is TGTGCCAGCAGTTTACTACTCGGGGGGGAGCAGTTCTTC.

This clone is labeled as medium-sized. The rearrangement joins TRBV30 to TRBJ2-4; a weak D match, TRBD2 (5 bases). Looked up from germline, CDR1 is GTSNPN and CDR2 is SVGIG (reference sequence). CDR3 length: 16 residues. Trimming pared 0 bases from V and 0 bases from J, leaving 12 bases between. The CDR3 DNA reads as TGTGCCTGGAGTGTTCTAGGCGGAGGAGCCAAAAACATTCAGTACTTC. It is translated as CAWSVLGGGAKNIQYF.

V usage is TRBV6-5 and J usage is TRBJ1-2; 9 bases match TRBD1. Germline V CDR1 and CDR2: MNHEY, SVGAGI. CDR3 size: 14 residues. The trim removed 6 bases at V and 4 bases at J, leaving 6 bases unmatched. In DNA form, the CDR3 reads TGTGCCAGCAGCCGGACAGGGGCGGCCTATGGCTACACCTTC. Protein sequence: CASSRTGAAYGYTF.

The rearrangement links TRBV28 to TRBJ1-2; D gene uncertain. V dropped 4 bases and J dropped 0 bases, with 12 bases sitting between them. Germline CDR1 reads MDHEN; CDR2 reads SYDVKM. This CDR3 has 15 residues. Here the CDR3 DNA reads TGTGCCAGCAGTTCCTACAGACTGGCTAACTATGGCTACACCTTC. Protein: CASSSYRLANYGYTF.

This CDR3 reads CASSGVDHYGYTF. In DNA, the CDR3 is TGTGCCAGTTCCGGGGTAGATCACTATGGCTACACCTTC. The rearrangement links TRBV19 to TRBJ1-2; D gene uncertain. The CDR3 is made up of 13 amino acids. In germline, CDR1 is LNHDA, CDR2 SQIVND (reference sequence). Trimming removed 8 bases at V and 3 bases at J, with 13 bases between.

The CDR3 reads CSAQGGELFF. The CDR3 DNA reads as TGCAGTGCCCAAGGCGGGGAGCTGTTTTTT. This chain links TRBV20-1 with TRBJ2-2, with D unclear. The V and J ends lost 6 bases and 7 bases respectively, with 6 bases between them. The CDR3 covers 10 residues. CDR1 DFQATT and CDR2 SNEGSKA come from the germline V gene (reference sequence).

V and J are TRBV6-5 and TRBJ2-6; D is ambiguous. The CDR3 loop spans 13 amino acids. The V gene's germline CDR1 is MNHEY and CDR2 SVGAGI. V lost 5 bases and J 6 bases, leaving 8 bases between the germline ends. As DNA, the CDR3 is TGTGCCAGCAGTAAGGGCCTGGCCAACGTCCTGACTTTC. This translates into CASSKGLANVLTF.

This chain joins TRBV6-5 and TRBJ1-1; D may be TRBD1 (5 bases). CDR3 length: 14 residues. V shed 4 bases and J shed 5 bases, with 14 bases lying between them. Germline V CDR1 and CDR2: MNHEY, SVGAGI. CDR3 nucleotides: TGTGCCAGCAGTTTCCTCGGACGGACAACTGAAGCTTTCTTT. Encoded protein: CASSFLGRTTEAFF.

The V call is TRBV19, the J call TRBJ1-5; 7 bases align to TRBD1. The length of the CDR3 is 16 residues. The ends lost 7 bases at V and 6 bases at J; junction bases unmatched: 15. Germline V CDR1 and CDR2: LNHDA, SQIVND (reference sequence). The CDR3 is CASTTIDRVGGQPQHF. In DNA, the CDR3 is TGTGCCAGTACAACCATTGACAGGGTTGGAGGTCAGCCCCAGCATTTT.

Only a few counts were recorded for this clone. In nucleotides, the CDR3 is TGCGCCAGCAGTGAAAGGGCTAGCCTTCAAGAGACCCAGTACTTC. Protein product: CASSERASLQETQYF. This chain uses TRBV10-1 with TRBJ2-5; TRBD2 might be the D (5 bases). The V gene lost 3 bases and the J gene lost 2 bases, with 13 bases spanning the gap. CDR3 length: 15 residues. CDR1 and CDR2 (germline): WNHNN, SYGVQD (reference sequence).

The gene calls are TRBV9 and TRBJ2-7; no clear D gene. The germline gives CDR1 SGDLS, CDR2 YYNGEE. There are 12 residues in the CDR3. Trimming took off 4 bases at V and 6 bases at J, with 11 bases between the two ends. Here the CDR3 reads CASSSPTREQYF. The CDR3 DNA sequence: TGTGCCAGCAGCTCCCCGACCCGCGAGCAGTACTTC.

The gene calls are TRBV6-1 and TRBJ2-2; D uncertain. V gave up 6 bases and J gave up 2 bases, with 13 bases separating them. From germline, CDR1 is MNHNS and CDR2 SASEGT. This CDR3 contains 15 residues. CDR3 bases: TGTGCCAGCAGAATTCCCTTGGGAAACACCGGGGAGCTGTTTTTT. This codes for CASRIPLGNTGELFF.

This clone was observed a single time. The rearrangement uses TRBV6-5 and TRBJ2-3, with TRBD2 identical over 7 bases. This CDR3 contains 14 residues. The germline V gene encodes CDR1 MNHEY and CDR2 SVGAGI. The trim removed 6 bases at V and 2 bases at J, leaving 5 bases unmatched. The CDR3 spells CASRPSGATDTQYF. The CDR3 coding sequence is TGTGCCAGCAGACCTAGCGGAGCCACAGATACGCAGTATTTT.

This chain uses TRBV5-5 with TRBJ1-1; D unclear. Per germline, CDR1 SGHKS and CDR2 YYEKEE (reference sequence). V lost 4 bases, J lost 0 bases, and 10 bases lay in between. CDR3 size: 14 residues. The CDR3 here is CASSRTFMNTEAFF. The CDR3, as DNA: TGTGCCAGCAGCCGAACCTTCATGAACACTGAAGCTTTCTTT. Full variable domain (rest looked up from reference TRBV5-5 and TRBJ1-1): DAGVTQSPTHLIKTRGQQVTLRCSPISGHKSVSWYQQVLGQGPQFIFQYYEKEERGRGNFPDRFSARQFPNYSSELNVNALLLGDSALYLCASSRTFMNTEAFFGQGTRLTVV.

The CDR3 DNA reads TGCGCCAGCAGCCAAGAAAGGCGCGCGGGTGGAAACACCATATATTTT. This encodes CASSQERRAGGNTIYF. The V gene is TRBV4-1, the J gene TRBJ1-3; no clear D. Per the germline V gene, CDR1 is MGHRA and CDR2 is YSYEKL. With 0 bases removed from V and 3 bases from J, the gap between germline ends came to 12 bases. This CDR3 region has 16 residues.

J is TRBJ1-1 and V is TRBV18; possible D gene TRBD1, 5 bases. The CDR3 loop spans 14 amino acids. The ends were cut back, 2 bases at V and 11 bases at J, with 18 bases in the middle. The germline CDR1 and CDR2 sequences are KGHSH and LQKENI. The CDR3 DNA is TGTGCCAGCTCACCAGCAAGTTTGAATGGGGGGGCTTTCTTT. Translation gives CASSPASLNGGAFF. Full variable domain (rest looked up from reference TRBV18 and TRBJ1-1): NAGVMQNPRHLVRRRGQEARLRCSPMKGHSHVYWYRQLPEEGLKFMVYLQKENIIDESGMPKERFSAEFPKEGPSILRIQQVVRGDSAAYFCASSPASLNGGAFFGQGTRLTVV.

The rearrangement uses TRBV7-9 and TRBJ1-5; 7 bases map to TRBD1. CDR3 length: 13 residues. The germline gives CDR1 SEHNR, CDR2 FQNEAQ (reference sequence). Losses at the gene ends were 5 bases for V and 6 bases for J; bases not matched to a gene: 4. The CDR3 DNA sequence: TGTGCCAGCAGCGCCGGGACAGCTCAGCCCCAGCATTTT. Protein sequence: CASSAGTAQPQHF.

The chain uses TRBV30 and TRBJ2-5; TRBD1 matches 7 bases. The end of the DNA is better explained by TRBJ2-7, so the J call may be wrong. Looked up from germline, CDR1 is GTSNPN and CDR2 is SVGIG (reference sequence). This CDR3 is 12 amino acids long. The CDR3: CAANRGLYEQYF. CDR3 nucleotides: TGTGCAGCTAACAGGGGATTATACGAGCAGTACTTC.

The CDR3 sequence: CASTRVAGTTDTQYF. The CDR3 coding sequence is TGTGCCAGCACCCGAGTGGCGGGTACGACAGATACGCAGTATTTT. The chain joins TRBV6-5 to TRBJ2-3, with D maybe TRBD2 (5 bases). CDR3 size: 15 residues. CDR1 and CDR2 (germline): MNHEY, SVGAGI. Trimming left V 7 bases short and J 3 bases short, with 17 bases between.

This sequence joins TRBV5-1 and TRBJ1-5, with 10 bases aligning to TRBD1. The V gene's germline CDR1 is SGHRS and CDR2 YFSETQ. The CDR3 extends over 15 amino acids. Trimming took 0 bases from V and 5 from J; bases not matched to a gene: 2. The CDR3 reads CASSLGGQGDQPQHF. CDR3 DNA: TGCGCCAGCAGCTTGGGAGGACAGGGGGATCAGCCCCAGCATTTT.

The chain recombines TRBV5-4 with TRBJ2-7, with a possible D match to TRBD2 (5 bases). Germline CDR1 is SGHNT and CDR2 is YYREEE (reference sequence). The V end was cut by 0 bases, the J end by 1 base, with 5 bases between. The CDR3 has 13 amino acids. Here the CDR3 DNA reads TGTGCCAGCAGCTTGGGGAGGTCCTACGAGCAGTACTTC. Translated, it gives CASSLGRSYEQYF.

The V and J genes are TRBV6-5 and TRBJ2-5, with 11 bases fitting TRBD2. The CDR3 is 16 amino acids. Unmatched junction bases numbered 3, after V lost 0 bases and J lost 3 bases. Germline V CDR1 and CDR2: MNHEY, SVGAGI. The DNA for the CDR3 is TGTGCCAGCAGTTACTCGTTTAGCGGGGGGGAAGAGACCCAGTACTTC. Its translation is CASSYSFSGGEETQYF.